This paragraph covers one T cell receptor (beta chain) sequence. The sample originates from a study of T cell responses to AZD1222 COVID-19 vaccine. The assay was immunoSEQ multiplex PCR, and TCRdb's table has in-frame clones only and misses some. The repertoire has around 140,000 clones, about 89% of them found once; the top ten carry roughly 6.5%. Trimming took off 5 bases at V and 0 bases at J, with 11 bases between the two ends. The V gene's germline CDR1 is SGHVS and CDR2 FNYEAQ. There are 15 residues in the CDR3. The specimen comprised peripheral blood, sampled on day 0 of AZD1222 vaccination. The chain links TRBV7-6 to TRBJ2-1; D ambiguous. The TCR was taken from an adult in good health. The CDR3 here is CASSHLESSYNEQFF. DNA of the CDR3: TGTGCCAGCAGCCATTTAGAGAGCTCCTACAATGAGCAGTTCTTC.